Listed below are T cell receptor beta chains from one sample, sequenced in a study of blood T cell repertoires in COVID-19. Data came from immunoSEQ multiplex PCR; TCRdb stores just in-frame clones and leaves some out. Of 86,000 or so clones listed, about 95% are singletons. The source material was peripheral blood. Receptors originate from a human donor with active COVID-19. The donor label of this sample is uncertain. Each CDR3 is given with its conserved first and last residue. Fields, in order: clone size, D gene, J gene, V gene, CDR3 DNA, CDR3 protein. The D gene is left open where the match is weak. A clone size is listed for some rows: how often the clone was seen (once, few, many), or a class if it is expanded.

abundance: few
d_gene: TRBD1
j_gene: TRBJ2-3
v_gene: TRBV5-1
CDR3nt: TGCGCCAGCAGCTCGGGACAGGGAGGCACAGATACGCAGTATTTT
CDR3aa: CASSSGQGGTDTQYF

abundance: .
d_gene: TRBD2
j_gene: TRBJ2-7
v_gene: TRBV29-1
CDR3nt: TGCAGCACTGACGGGGGGCGGGGGGCTCCCTCCTACGAGCAGTACTTC
CDR3aa: CSTDGGRGAPSYEQYF

abundance: .
d_gene: TRBD1
j_gene: TRBJ1-1
v_gene: TRBV7-9
CDR3nt: TGTGCCAGCAGAGGGAGGGCAGGGGGCAATTCTGAAGCTTTCTTT
CDR3aa: CASRGRAGGNSEAFF

abundance: once
d_gene: .
j_gene: TRBJ2-7
v_gene: TRBV5-5
CDR3nt: TGTGCCAGCAGCTTGCTGCGTGGCGAGCAGTACTTC
CDR3aa: CASSLLRGEQYF

abundance: .
d_gene: .
j_gene: TRBJ2-2
v_gene: TRBV11-3
CDR3nt: TGTGCCAGCAGCTTTGGTCTGGGGCGGAACACCGGGGAGCTGTTTTTT
CDR3aa: CASSFGLGRNTGELFF

abundance: few
d_gene: TRBD1
j_gene: TRBJ1-5
v_gene: TRBV28
CDR3nt: TGTGCCAGCAGTTTATTTGCAGGGGGAAATCAGCCCCAGCATTTT
CDR3aa: CASSLFAGGNQPQHF

abundance: few
d_gene: .
j_gene: TRBJ1-6
v_gene: TRBV18
CDR3nt: TGTGCCAGCTCACCGGCCCCGGGGGGAGGCTCACCCCTCCACTTT
CDR3aa: CASSPAPGGGSPLHF

abundance: .
d_gene: TRBD1
j_gene: TRBJ2-5
v_gene: TRBV9
CDR3nt: TGTGCCAGCAGCCCGCGGACAGGGGCGATCGAGACCCAGTACTTC
CDR3aa: CASSPRTGAIETQYF

abundance: .
d_gene: TRBD2
j_gene: TRBJ2-1
v_gene: TRBV3-1/TRBV3-2
CDR3nt: TGTGCCAGCAGTCCTAGCGGGGGCTCCTACAATGAGCAGTTCTTC
CDR3aa: CASSPSGGSYNEQFF

abundance: .
d_gene: .
j_gene: TRBJ2-2
v_gene: TRBV6-6
CDR3nt: TGTGCCAGCAAATCCGGTCCGGGATTTGCCGGGGAGCTGTTTTTT
CDR3aa: CASKSGPGFAGELFF

abundance: .
d_gene: TRBD1
j_gene: TRBJ2-1
v_gene: TRBV5-1
CDR3nt: TGCGCCAGCAGCTTCCGGGACAGTAACTCCAATGAGCAGTTCTTC
CDR3aa: CASSFRDSNSNEQFF

abundance: .
d_gene: TRBD2
j_gene: TRBJ2-1
v_gene: TRBV6-5
CDR3nt: TGTGCCAGCACCCCAAGCGGGAGGAATTACAATGAGCAGTTCTTC
CDR3aa: CASTPSGRNYNEQFF

abundance: once
d_gene: TRBD1
j_gene: TRBJ1-1
v_gene: TRBV5-1
CDR3nt: TGCGCCAGCAGGACGGACAGGGGGCAGTCTATTGCTTTCTTT
CDR3aa: CASRTDRGQSIAFF

abundance: .
d_gene: .
j_gene: TRBJ1-2
v_gene: TRBV28
CDR3nt: TGTGCCAGCAGTACGCAACAGGGTTCCCCTCGTGGCTACACCTTC
CDR3aa: CASSTQQGSPRGYTF

abundance: once
d_gene: .
j_gene: TRBJ2-5
v_gene: TRBV6-5
CDR3nt: TGTGCCAGCTGGTCAGATAAAGAGACCCAGTACTTC
CDR3aa: CASWSDKETQYF

abundance: once
d_gene: TRBD2
j_gene: TRBJ2-3
v_gene: TRBV5-4
CDR3nt: TGTGCCAGCAGCTTAGCTAGCGGGGGGTCAGATACGCAGTATTTT
CDR3aa: CASSLASGGSDTQYF

abundance: .
d_gene: TRBD1
j_gene: TRBJ2-7
v_gene: TRBV7-8
CDR3nt: TGTGCCAGCAGCTTGCCGGGACAGGGAGGTTCCGAGCAGTACTTC
CDR3aa: CASSLPGQGGSEQYF

abundance: .
d_gene: TRBD1
j_gene: TRBJ2-5
v_gene: TRBV7-2
CDR3nt: TGTGCCAGCAGCTTATCGGGGACAGAACAAGAGACCCAGTACTTC
CDR3aa: CASSLSGTEQETQYF

abundance: .
d_gene: TRBD2
j_gene: TRBJ2-7
v_gene: TRBV7-9
CDR3nt: TGTGCCAGCACCCCCATGGGGGGGGAGCAGTACTTC
CDR3aa: CASTPMGGEQYF

abundance: .
d_gene: .
j_gene: TRBJ1-6
v_gene: TRBV20-1
CDR3nt: TGCAGTGCTAGTCCGGGGGGAGGGGTAATGAATTCACCCCTCCACTTT
CDR3aa: CSASPGGGVMNSPLHF